Sequencing of this TCR beta chain was carried out in a study of T-cell memory formation after mild COVID-19. Study-level background: For the most part, TCR clusters were specific to one donor.

The V and J ends lost 7 bases and 7 bases, in that order; junction bases with no gene match: 12. This CDR3 comprises 15 residues. Germline-derived CDR1 and CDR2 are SGHTA and FQGNSA. Study-level results: Clones that contracted from day 15 to 85 were balanced CD4/CD8, while later expanders leaned CD4+. Cross-reactive memory apparently joined, as some responding clones appeared in pre-infection memory.

This clonotype was seen only once. As yet, its antigen is unknown. TCRdb re-called the 5' RACE reads with MiXCR, one entry per CDR3 protein. The sample holds 470,000 or so distinct CDR3 sequences, approximately 19% seen once. The sequenced sample consisted of PBMCs or a T cell subset sorted from them (not recorded which). V is TRBV7-2 and J is TRBJ2-1; 8 nucleotides agree with TRBD2. The sequence derives from a man younger than 35 who had mild COVID-19 (a few samples of this study predate the infection). Cell type and time point are not known. The CDR3 region has the DNA TGTGCCAGCAACATCGGGGGGGCTTCGGAAAATGAGCAGTTCTTC. Translating gives CASNIGGASENEQFF.